This T cell receptor beta chain was captured by sequencing in a study of shared clonotypes between healthy human individuals. Per the germline V gene, CDR1 is SGDLS and CDR2 is YYNGEE. J was trimmed by 6 bases and V by 0 bases; bases with no gene match: 5. The length of the CDR3 is 17 residues. Assay used: immunoSEQ multiplex PCR; TCRdb lists only in-frame clones, some missing. The data show a few million clones, approximately 93% seen once. Specimen: naive CD4+ T cells from PBMCs. The subset was: CD45RA+ positively selected. The receptor was isolated from a man between 18 and 29 years old in good health. Some clones in this sample may be carry-over from other donors' samples. The chain carries TRBV9 and TRBJ2-1, with 14 bases aligning to TRBD2. CDR3 loop: CASSVVGLAGAINEQFF. In DNA, the CDR3 is TGTGCCAGCAGCGTAGTGGGACTAGCGGGAGCCATCAATGAGCAGTTCTTC. Complete variable domain (other parts from reference TRBV9 and TRBJ2-1): DSGVTQTPKHLITATGQRVTLRCSPRSGDLSVYWYQQSLDQGLQFLIQYYNGEERAKGNILERFSAQQFPDLHSELNLSSLELGDSALYFCASSVVGLAGAINEQFFGPGTRLTVL.